A single sample gave rise to the 20 T cell receptor beta chains below, sequenced in a study of cytomegalovirus exposure and HLA in healthy donors. Measured with immunoSEQ multiplex PCR; TCRdb has only the in-frame clones, and not every one. The table has roughly 200,000 clones, 80% to 90% seen once; the top ten hold roughly 1.2%. Sequencing was done on a sample of PBMCs. These receptors were collected from a woman aged 25 to 39 in good health and CMV-seronegative.

This chain joins TRBV7-2 and TRBJ2-7; D is possibly TRBD1 (6 bases). The germline V gene encodes CDR1 SGHTA and CDR2 FQGNSA. The CDR3 totals 13 residues. V lost 7 bases and J lost 2, with 12 bases in between. CDR3 region: CASTIQGPYEQYF. Written as DNA, the CDR3 is TGTGCCAGCACCATACAGGGACCCTACGAGCAGTACTTC.

For the CDR3, the DNA is TGTGCCAGCAGCGCGAGGACAATTGGCTACACCTTC. Encoded protein: CASSARTIGYTF. The V gene is TRBV9, the J gene TRBJ1-2; TRBD1 is a possible D gene (5 bases). This CDR3 contains 12 residues. Trimming pared 3 bases from V and 7 bases from J, leaving 10 bases between. The germline gives CDR1 SGDLS, CDR2 YYNGEE.

The CDR3 DNA sequence: TGTGCCAGCAGTTCCACAGGGGAGGCCACTGAAGCTTTCTTT. Translated: CASSSTGEATEAFF. The V gene is TRBV28, the J gene TRBJ1-1, with 7 bases that match TRBD1. Losses at the gene ends were 4 bases for V and 4 bases for J; bases not matched to a gene: 6. The germline gives CDR1 MDHEN, CDR2 SYDVKM. CDR3 length: 14 amino acids.

The chain employs TRBV10-3 and TRBJ2-7, with 14 bases fitting TRBD2. Germline trimming cut 7 bases from V and 7 bases from J; bases unmatched to any gene: 9. The CDR3 has 15 amino acids. The V gene's germline CDR1 is ENHRY and CDR2 SYGVKD. CDR3 in DNA: TGTGCCATCAACACCGGGACTAGCGGGAGAGGTGAGCAGTACTTC. Its protein is CAINTGTSGRGEQYF.

This clone was found a few times. CDR3 coding DNA: TGTGCCAGCAGCCCGCAGGCATCAATCCGCTACGAGCAGTACTTC. Translation: CASSPQASIRYEQYF. This rearrangement joins TRBV6-5 to TRBJ2-7; D gene uncertain. Germline assignment: CDR1 MNHEY and CDR2 SVGAGI. CDR3 length: 15 amino acids. V was cut by 6 bases and J by 3 bases, with 18 bases left in between.

The V gene is TRBV28, the J gene TRBJ2-7, with TRBD1 as a possible D gene (5 bases). Germline CDR1 is MDHEN and CDR2 is SYDVKM. V lost 3 bases and J lost 2, with 20 bases in between. The CDR3 consists of 17 residues. The CDR3 region has the DNA TGTGCCAGCAGTTTTCAGTTCACAGGTCCCATTACCTACGAGCAGTACTTC. This gives the protein CASSFQFTGPITYEQYF. Full variable domain (missing parts from reference TRBV28 and TRBJ2-7): DVKVTQSSRYLVKRTGEKVFLECVQDMDHENMFWYRQDPGLGLRLIYFSYDVKMKEKGDIPEGYSVSREKKERFSLILESASTNQTSMYLCASSFQFTGPITYEQYFGPGTRLTVT.

This rearrangement joins TRBV18 to TRBJ1-2; 7 nucleotides match TRBD1. With V trimmed by 3 bases and J by 1 base, 8 bases remained unmatched. Germline loops: CDR1 KGHSH, CDR2 LQKENI. This CDR3 contains 16 residues. CDR3 residues: CASSPVRDSYNYGYTF. CDR3 in DNA: TGTGCCAGCTCACCGGTTAGGGACAGTTATAACTATGGCTACACCTTC.

The CDR3 is CASGGSGSWAQYF. CDR3 nucleotides: TGTGCTAGTGGGGGATCAGGGTCATGGGCCCAGTACTTC. This chain links TRBV12-5 with TRBJ2-5, with a weak D call TRBD1 (5 bases). Germline-derived CDR1 and CDR2 are LGHNT and FRNRAP. CDR3 size: 13 residues. V was trimmed by 6 bases and J by 9 bases, leaving 17 bases between them.

The chain recombines TRBV29-1 with TRBJ1-5; tentatively, D is TRBD1 (6 bases). V lost 8 bases, J lost 2 bases, and 13 bases lay in between. This CDR3 has 13 amino acids. Per germline, CDR1 SQVTM and CDR2 ANQGSEA. The CDR3 is CSSGEGGNQPQHF. The DNA of the CDR3 is TGCAGCTCCGGGGAGGGGGGCAATCAGCCCCAGCATTTT.

The V gene is TRBV4-1, the J gene TRBJ1-1; D gene ambiguous. The CDR3 spans 16 residues. Germline lookup yields CDR1 MGHRA and CDR2 YSYEKL. With 0 bases removed from V and 4 bases from J, the gap between germline ends came to 15 bases. The CDR3 here is CASSQDFLRRGTEAFF. CDR3 nucleotides: TGCGCCAGCAGCCAAGATTTTCTCCGTCGGGGCACTGAAGCTTTCTTT.

The V and J genes are TRBV11-3 and TRBJ2-1, with TRBD2 identical over 11 bases. The trim removed 5 bases at V and 7 bases at J, leaving 19 bases unmatched. From germline, CDR1 is SGHNT and CDR2 YENEEA. CDR3 length: 19 amino acids. CDR3 region: CASSAGIAIAGGDRNEQFF. In DNA, the CDR3 is TGTGCCAGCAGCGCCGGAATCGCTATAGCGGGAGGGGATAGGAATGAGCAGTTCTTC.

The chain joins TRBV4-1 to TRBJ2-3, with 12 nucleotides matching TRBD2. Germline V gene sequence: CDR1 MGHRA, CDR2 YSYEKL. The CDR3 covers 19 residues. J was trimmed by 9 bases and V by 4 bases; bases with no gene match: 20. CDR3 protein: CASSRSSGGVVTESRTQYF. The CDR3 coding sequence is TGCGCCAGCAGCCGCTCTAGCGGGGGGGTGGTTACGGAATCTCGGACGCAGTATTTT.

The rearrangement uses TRBV6-6 and TRBJ1-6; TRBD1 matches at 9 bases. The junction had 6 bases not matched to a gene; V was cut back by 2 bases and J by 10 bases. Germline-derived CDR1 and CDR2 are MNHNY and SVGAGI (reference sequence). The CDR3 totals 15 residues. The CDR3 loop reads CASSYEGQGNSPLHF. The CDR3 region has the DNA TGTGCCAGCAGTTACGAAGGACAGGGGAACTCACCCCTCCACTTT.

The count of this clone is one. This CDR3 reads CAIRDRDGADTQYF. The DNA of the CDR3 is TGTGCCATCAGGGACAGGGATGGGGCAGATACGCAGTATTTT. The chain combines TRBV10-3 with TRBJ2-3; 8 bases are a match to TRBD1. Losses at the gene ends were 6 bases for V and 4 bases for J; bases not matched to a gene: 6. The length of the CDR3 is 14 residues. The germline V gene encodes CDR1 ENHRY and CDR2 SYGVKD.

J is TRBJ2-4 and V is TRBV29-1; possibly TRBD2 for D (6 bases). Germline values: CDR1 SQVTM, CDR2 ANQGSEA. The V end was cut by 6 bases, the J end by 9 bases, with 21 bases between. CDR3 length: 14 amino acids. In nucleotides, the CDR3 is TGCAGCGTCACCCAGGGACTTGCCGATGGCATTCAGTACTTC. This gives the protein CSVTQGLADGIQYF.

V gene TRBV6-1 combines with J gene TRBJ2-7, with D perhaps matching TRBD2 (5 bases). CDR3 size: 13 residues. V was clipped by 4 bases and J by 3 bases, with 10 bases between them. The germline CDR1 and CDR2 sequences are MNHNS and SASEGT. CDR3 amino acids: CASSASGNYEQYF. CDR3 nucleotides: TGTGCCAGCAGTGCGTCCGGGAACTACGAGCAGTACTTC.

The chain links TRBV30 to TRBJ2-6; D is perhaps TRBD2 (7 bases). Per the germline V gene, CDR1 is GTSNPN and CDR2 is SVGIG (reference sequence). The germline V and J ends were trimmed by 8 bases and 0 bases, with 20 bases remaining between them. This CDR3 region has 17 residues. Here the CDR3 reads CAGRRGLGPSGANVLTF. In DNA, the CDR3 is TGTGCCGGTAGGCGGGGGCTTGGTCCCTCTGGGGCCAACGTCCTGACTTTC.

This clone has at least ten counts. The CDR3: CASRQLAGASSYEQYF. The CDR3 DNA sequence: TGTGCCAGCAGGCAACTAGCGGGGGCGAGCTCCTACGAGCAGTACTTC. The gene calls are TRBV7-8 and TRBJ2-7, with TRBD2 identical over 11 bases. With 6 bases clipped from V and 0 bases from J, the junction kept 7 bases outside the gene matches. There are 16 residues in the CDR3. CDR1 is SGHVS, CDR2 FQNEAQ, per germline.

DNA of the CDR3: TGTGCCAGCTCACCAGCGACAGGGGGCCTTAAGGACACTGAAGCTTTCTTT. It is translated as CASSPATGGLKDTEAFF. The rearrangement joins TRBV18 to TRBJ1-1; TRBD1 aligns across 10 bases. V dropped 2 bases and J dropped 3; count of bases not matched to a gene: 9. CDR1 is KGHSH, CDR2 LQKENI, per germline. This CDR3 comprises 17 residues.

V usage is TRBV7-8 and J usage is TRBJ1-6; D remains unclear. The germline gives CDR1 SGHVS, CDR2 FQNEAQ. CDR3 size: 14 residues. V was pared by 1 base and J by 10 bases, with 11 bases between. CDR3 amino acids: CASSLGPRGSPLHF. CDR3 nucleotide sequence: TGTGCCAGCAGCTTAGGCCCACGAGGATCACCCCTCCACTTT.